The clone carrying this T cell receptor beta chain has a handful of counts. The sample originates from a study of blood T cell repertoires in COVID-19. About the study: In each case, the material was cDNA or gDNA derived from T cells, B-cell-depleted T cells, or PBMCs.

V lost 2 bases to trimming and J lost 4 bases; unmatched junction nucleotides: 8. This CDR3 region has 16 residues. The germline V gene has CDR1 LGHNA and CDR2 YNFKEQ. Profiled with immunoSEQ multiplex PCR; TCRdb holds only in-frame clones, not every one. Among more than 85,000 clones, over 65% were seen once, and the ten largest hold 3.8%. This clonotype originated in a woman of 80 years or more with acute or convalescent COVID-19. The V gene is TRBV4-2, the J gene TRBJ2-1; TRBD2 matches at 7 bases. Sample: peripheral blood. The CDR3 nucleotides read TGTGCCAGCAGCCAATACTATAGCGGGTCATACAATGAGCAGTTCTTC. Its protein product is CASSQYYSGSYNEQFF.